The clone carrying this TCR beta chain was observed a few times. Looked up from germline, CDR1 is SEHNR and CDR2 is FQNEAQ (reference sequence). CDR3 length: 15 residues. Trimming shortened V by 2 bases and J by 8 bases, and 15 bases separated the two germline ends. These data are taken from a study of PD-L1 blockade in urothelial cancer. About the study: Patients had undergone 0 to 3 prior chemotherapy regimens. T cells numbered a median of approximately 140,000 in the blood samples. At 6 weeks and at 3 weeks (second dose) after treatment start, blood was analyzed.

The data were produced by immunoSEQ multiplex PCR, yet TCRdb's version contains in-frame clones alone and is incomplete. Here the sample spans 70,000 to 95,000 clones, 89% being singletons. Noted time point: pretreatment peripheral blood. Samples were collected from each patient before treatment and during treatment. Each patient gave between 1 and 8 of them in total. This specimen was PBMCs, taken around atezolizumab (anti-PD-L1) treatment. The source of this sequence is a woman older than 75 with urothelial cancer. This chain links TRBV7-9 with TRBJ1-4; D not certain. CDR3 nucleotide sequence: TGTGCCAGCAGCTTAATCACGGGTTTAGTAGAAAAACTGTTTTTT. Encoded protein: CASSLITGLVEKLFF.